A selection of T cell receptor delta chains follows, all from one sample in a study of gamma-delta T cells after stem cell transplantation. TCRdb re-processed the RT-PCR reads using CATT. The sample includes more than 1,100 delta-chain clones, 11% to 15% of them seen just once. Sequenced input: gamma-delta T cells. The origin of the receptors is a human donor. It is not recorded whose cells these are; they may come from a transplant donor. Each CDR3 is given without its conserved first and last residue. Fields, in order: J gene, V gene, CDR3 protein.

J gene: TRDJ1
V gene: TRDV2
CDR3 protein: ASFPLGDTITDKLI

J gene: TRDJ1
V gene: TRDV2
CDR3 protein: ACDTVLGPRGTDKLI

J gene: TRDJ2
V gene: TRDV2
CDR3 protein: ACDDLLGDTAQLF

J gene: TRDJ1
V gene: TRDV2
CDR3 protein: ACDGLGDTDKLI

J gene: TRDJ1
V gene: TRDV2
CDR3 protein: ACDPLLGDTDKLI

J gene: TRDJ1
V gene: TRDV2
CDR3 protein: ACDTVGGSRSLYTDKLI

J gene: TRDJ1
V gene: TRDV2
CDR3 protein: ACDPISRVVLGDTGTDKLI

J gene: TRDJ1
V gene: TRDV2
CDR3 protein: ACDGLGDSQYTDKLI

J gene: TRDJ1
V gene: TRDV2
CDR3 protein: ACDTLGDTGSYTDKLI

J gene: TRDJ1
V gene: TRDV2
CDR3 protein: ACDNLILGDPADTDKLI

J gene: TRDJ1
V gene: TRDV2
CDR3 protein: ACDTLGDRRSDKLI

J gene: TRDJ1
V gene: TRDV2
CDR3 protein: ACDTILGDKPDKLI

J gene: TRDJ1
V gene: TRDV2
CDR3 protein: ACDILRGIPTDKLI

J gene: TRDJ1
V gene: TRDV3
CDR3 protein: AFTISYRGSLLGIGPIDKLI

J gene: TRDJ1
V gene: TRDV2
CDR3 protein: ACDRLVGDMYTDKLI

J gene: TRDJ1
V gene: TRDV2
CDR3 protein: ACDTLRTGGYDTDKLI

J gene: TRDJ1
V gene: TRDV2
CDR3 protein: ACDDLLGDSRQPDKLI

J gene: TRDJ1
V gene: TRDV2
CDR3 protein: ACDPIPRVVLGDPADTDKLI

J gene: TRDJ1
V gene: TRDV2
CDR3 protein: ACDTVLGGYGSTDKLI

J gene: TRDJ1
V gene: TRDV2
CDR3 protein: ACDKVGVPYTDKLI

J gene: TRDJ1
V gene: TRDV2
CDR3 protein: ACDSLNPGGPQTDKLI

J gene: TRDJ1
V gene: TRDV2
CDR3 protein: ACDTLTGGLYTDKLI

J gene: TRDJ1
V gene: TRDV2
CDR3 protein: ACDTMMGDTWGDKLI

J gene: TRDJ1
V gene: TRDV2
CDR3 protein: ACDWLGDNITDKLI

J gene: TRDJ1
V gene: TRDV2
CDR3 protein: ACDDLLGDTGTDKLI

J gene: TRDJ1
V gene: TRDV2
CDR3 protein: ACDTVGGSYTDKLI

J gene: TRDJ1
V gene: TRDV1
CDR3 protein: ALGELASPYFPGGIRVKVWTDKLI

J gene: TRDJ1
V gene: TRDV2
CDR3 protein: ACDDLLGDSQYTDKLI

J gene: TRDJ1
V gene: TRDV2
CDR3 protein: ACDGLGDAGTDKLI

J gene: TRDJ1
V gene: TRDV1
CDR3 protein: ALGDLPLSPFLGDPADTDKLI

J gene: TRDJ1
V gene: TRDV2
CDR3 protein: ACDTLGDGTYTDKLI

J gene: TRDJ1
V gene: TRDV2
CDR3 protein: ACGTLTWGYAYTDKLI

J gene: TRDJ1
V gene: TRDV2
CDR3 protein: ACDTLGDKPDKLI

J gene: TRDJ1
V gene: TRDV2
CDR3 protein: ACDTVASTGGYPYTDKLI

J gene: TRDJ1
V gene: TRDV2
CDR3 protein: ACDTVNGGSYTDKLI

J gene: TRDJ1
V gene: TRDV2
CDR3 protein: ACDGLGGRNDKLI

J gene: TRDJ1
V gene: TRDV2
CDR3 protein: ACDPIPRVVLGDSQYTDKLI

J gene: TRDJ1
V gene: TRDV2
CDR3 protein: ACDMILDETDKLI

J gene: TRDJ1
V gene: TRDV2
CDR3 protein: ACDYVSPLSLGDTRDTDKLI

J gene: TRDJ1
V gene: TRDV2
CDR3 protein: ACDTWRPPHTGELGKLI

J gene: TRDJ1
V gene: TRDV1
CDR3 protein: ALGDPRSFAYWGPHDKLI

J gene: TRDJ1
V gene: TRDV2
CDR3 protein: ACELVGGEYTDKLI

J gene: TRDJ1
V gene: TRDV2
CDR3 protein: ACDTVLGSQYTDKLI

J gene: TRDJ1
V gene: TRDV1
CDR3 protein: ALGELIASCPSSKLGASCTDKLI